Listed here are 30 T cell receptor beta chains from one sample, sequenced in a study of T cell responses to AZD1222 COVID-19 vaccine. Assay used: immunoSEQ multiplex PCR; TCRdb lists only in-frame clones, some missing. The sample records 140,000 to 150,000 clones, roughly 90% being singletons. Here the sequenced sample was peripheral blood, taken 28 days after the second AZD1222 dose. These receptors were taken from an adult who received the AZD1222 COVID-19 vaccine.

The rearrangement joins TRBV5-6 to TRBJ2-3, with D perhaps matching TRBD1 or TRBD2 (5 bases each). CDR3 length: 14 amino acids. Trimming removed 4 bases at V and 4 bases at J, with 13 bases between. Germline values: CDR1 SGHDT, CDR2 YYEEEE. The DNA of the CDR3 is TGTGCCAGCAGCCATCAGGGAGCCCCAGATACGCAGTATTTT. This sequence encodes CASSHQGAPDTQYF.

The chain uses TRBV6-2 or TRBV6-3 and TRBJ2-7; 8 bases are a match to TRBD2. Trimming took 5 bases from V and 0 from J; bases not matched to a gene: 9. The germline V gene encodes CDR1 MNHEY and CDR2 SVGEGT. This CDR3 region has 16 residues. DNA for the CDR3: TGTGCCAGCAGTCCCTTTAGCGGGGCTAGCTCCTACGAGCAGTACTTC. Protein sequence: CASSPFSGASSYEQYF.

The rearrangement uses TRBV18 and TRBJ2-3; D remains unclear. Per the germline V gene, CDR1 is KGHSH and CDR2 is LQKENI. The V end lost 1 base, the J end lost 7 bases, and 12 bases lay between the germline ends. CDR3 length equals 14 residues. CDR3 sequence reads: CASSPQHSRNTQYF. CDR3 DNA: TGTGCCAGCTCACCACAACACTCCCGTAATACGCAGTATTTT. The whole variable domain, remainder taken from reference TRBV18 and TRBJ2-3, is NAGVMQNPRHLVRRRGQEARLRCSPMKGHSHVYWYRQLPEEGLKFMVYLQKENIIDESGMPKERFSAEFPKEGPSILRIQQVVRGDSAAYFCASSPQHSRNTQYFGPGTRLTVL.

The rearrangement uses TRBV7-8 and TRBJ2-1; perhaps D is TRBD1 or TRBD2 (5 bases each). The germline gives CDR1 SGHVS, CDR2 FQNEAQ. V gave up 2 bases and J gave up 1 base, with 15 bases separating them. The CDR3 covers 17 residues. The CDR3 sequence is CASSLTPGTSSYNEQFF. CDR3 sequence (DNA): TGTGCCAGCAGCTTAACCCCCGGGACGTCTTCCTACAATGAGCAGTTCTTC.

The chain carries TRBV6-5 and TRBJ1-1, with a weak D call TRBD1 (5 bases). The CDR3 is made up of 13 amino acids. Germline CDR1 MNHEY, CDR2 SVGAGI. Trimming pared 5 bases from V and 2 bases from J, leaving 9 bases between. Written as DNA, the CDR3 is TGTGCCAGCAGTAGACAGAAAAACACTGAAGCTTTCTTT. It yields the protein CASSRQKNTEAFF.

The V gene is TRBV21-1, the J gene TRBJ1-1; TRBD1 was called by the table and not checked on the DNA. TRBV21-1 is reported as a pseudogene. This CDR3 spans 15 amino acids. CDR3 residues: CASSKVRAGDTEAFF. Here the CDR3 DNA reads TGTGCCAGCAGCAAAGTAAGGGCAGGGGACACTGAAGCTTTCTTT.

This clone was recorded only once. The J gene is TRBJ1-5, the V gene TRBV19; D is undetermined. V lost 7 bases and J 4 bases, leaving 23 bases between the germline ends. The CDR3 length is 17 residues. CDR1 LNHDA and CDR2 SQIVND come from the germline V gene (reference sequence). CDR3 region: CASNHRSRGLGNQPQHF. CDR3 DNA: TGTGCCAGTAACCATAGATCTCGAGGGTTGGGTAATCAGCCCCAGCATTTT. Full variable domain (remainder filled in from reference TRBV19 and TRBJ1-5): DGGITQSPKYLFRKEGQNVTLSCEQNLNHDAMYWYRQDPGQGLRLIYYSQIVNDFQKGDIAEGYSVSREKKESFPLTVTSAQKNPTAFYLCASNHRSRGLGNQPQHFGDGTRLSIL.

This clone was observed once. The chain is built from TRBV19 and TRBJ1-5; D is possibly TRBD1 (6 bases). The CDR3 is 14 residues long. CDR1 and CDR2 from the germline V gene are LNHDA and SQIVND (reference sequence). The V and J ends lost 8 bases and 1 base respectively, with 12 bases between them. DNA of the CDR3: TGTGCCAGTCACTGGACAGCAAGCAATCAGCCCCAGCATTTT. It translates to CASHWTASNQPQHF.

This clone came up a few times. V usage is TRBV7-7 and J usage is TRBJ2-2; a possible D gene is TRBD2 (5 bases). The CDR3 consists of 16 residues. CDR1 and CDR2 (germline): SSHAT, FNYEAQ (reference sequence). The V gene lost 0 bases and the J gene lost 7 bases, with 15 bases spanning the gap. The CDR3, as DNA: TGTGCCAGCAGCTTAGCGGGAGAAGGGAGCAACGGGGAGCTGTTTTTT. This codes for CASSLAGEGSNGELFF.

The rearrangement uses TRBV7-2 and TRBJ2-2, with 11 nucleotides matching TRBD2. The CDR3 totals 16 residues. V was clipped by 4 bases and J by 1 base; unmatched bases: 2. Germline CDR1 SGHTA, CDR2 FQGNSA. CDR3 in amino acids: CASSSGTSGNTGELFF. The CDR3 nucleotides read TGTGCCAGCAGCTCCGGGACTAGCGGGAACACCGGGGAGCTGTTTTTT.

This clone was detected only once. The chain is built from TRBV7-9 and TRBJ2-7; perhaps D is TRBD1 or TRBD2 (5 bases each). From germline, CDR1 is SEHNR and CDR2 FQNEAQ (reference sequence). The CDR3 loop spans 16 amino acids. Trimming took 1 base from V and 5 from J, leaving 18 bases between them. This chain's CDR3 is CASSLDRDPLKNEQYF. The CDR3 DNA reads TGTGCCAGCAGCTTAGATCGGGACCCCCTGAAGAACGAGCAGTACTTC.

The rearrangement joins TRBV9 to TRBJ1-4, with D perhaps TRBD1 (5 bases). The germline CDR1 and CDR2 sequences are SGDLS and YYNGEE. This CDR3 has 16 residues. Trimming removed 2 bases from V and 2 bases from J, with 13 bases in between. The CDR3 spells CASSVRDGRTNEKLFF. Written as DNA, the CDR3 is TGTGCCAGCAGCGTGAGGGACGGTCGGACTAATGAAAAACTGTTTTTT.

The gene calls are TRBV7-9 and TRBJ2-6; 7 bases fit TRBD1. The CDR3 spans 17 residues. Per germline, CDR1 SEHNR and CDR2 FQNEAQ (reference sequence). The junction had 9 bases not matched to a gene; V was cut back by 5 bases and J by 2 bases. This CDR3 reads CASSTLQGVAGANVLTF. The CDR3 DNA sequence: TGTGCCAGCAGCACCCTCCAGGGGGTAGCTGGGGCCAACGTCCTGACTTTC.

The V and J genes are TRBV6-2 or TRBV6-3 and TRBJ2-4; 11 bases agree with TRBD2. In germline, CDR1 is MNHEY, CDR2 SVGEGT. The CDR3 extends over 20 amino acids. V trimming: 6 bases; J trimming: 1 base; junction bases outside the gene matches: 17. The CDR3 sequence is CASSHETLSGRAGAKNIQYF. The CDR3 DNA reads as TGTGCCAGCAGCCACGAAACCCTTAGCGGGAGGGCCGGTGCCAAAAACATTCAGTACTTC.

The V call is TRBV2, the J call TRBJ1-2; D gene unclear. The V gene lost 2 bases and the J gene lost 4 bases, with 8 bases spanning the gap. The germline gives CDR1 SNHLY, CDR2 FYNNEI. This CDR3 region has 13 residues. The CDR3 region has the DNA TGTGCCAGCAGTGAACCGTTCCTCTATGGCTACACCTTC. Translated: CASSEPFLYGYTF.

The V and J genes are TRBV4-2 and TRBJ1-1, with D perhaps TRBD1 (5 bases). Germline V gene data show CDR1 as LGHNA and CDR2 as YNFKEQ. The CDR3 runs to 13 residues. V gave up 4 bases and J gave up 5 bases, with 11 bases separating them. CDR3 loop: CASSRTGGTEAFF. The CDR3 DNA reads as TGTGCCAGCAGCCGAACCGGGGGGACTGAAGCTTTCTTT.

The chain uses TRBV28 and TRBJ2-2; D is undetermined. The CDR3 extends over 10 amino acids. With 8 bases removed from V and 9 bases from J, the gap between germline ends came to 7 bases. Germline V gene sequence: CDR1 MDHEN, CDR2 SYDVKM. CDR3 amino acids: CASGVRELFF. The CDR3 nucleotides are TGTGCCAGCGGGGTTAGGGAGCTGTTTTTT.

The CDR3 region is CASSPAGTLAKNIQYF. The CDR3, as DNA: TGTGCCAGCAGCCCCGCGGGGACTTTAGCCAAAAACATTCAGTACTTC. This chain joins TRBV7-2 and TRBJ2-4; D might be TRBD2 (6 bases). CDR3 length: 16 residues. V was shortened by 5 bases and J by 0 bases, with 14 bases between the two germline ends. The germline CDR1 and CDR2 sequences are SGHTA and FQGNSA. Using reference TRBV7-2 and TRBJ2-4 for the parts outside the CDR3, the full variable domain is GAGVSQSPSNKVTEKGKDVELRCDPISGHTALYWYRQSLGQGLEFLIYFQGNSAPDKSGLPSDRFSAERTGGSVSTLTIQRTQQEDSAVYLCASSPAGTLAKNIQYFGAGTRLSVL.

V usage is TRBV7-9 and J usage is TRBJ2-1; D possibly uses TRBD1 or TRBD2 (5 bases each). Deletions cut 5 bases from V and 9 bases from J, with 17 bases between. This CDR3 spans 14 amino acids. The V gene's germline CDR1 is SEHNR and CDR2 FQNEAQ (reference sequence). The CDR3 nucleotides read TGTGCCAGCAGCGCCCGGGACGTATGGGGTGAGCAGTTCTTC. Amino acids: CASSARDVWGEQFF.

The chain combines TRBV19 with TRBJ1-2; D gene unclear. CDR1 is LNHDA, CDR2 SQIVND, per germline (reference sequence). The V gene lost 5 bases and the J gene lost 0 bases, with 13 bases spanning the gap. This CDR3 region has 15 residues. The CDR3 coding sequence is TGTGCCAGTAGTGGTACCGGGAACCCTAACTATGGCTACACCTTC. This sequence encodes CASSGTGNPNYGYTF.

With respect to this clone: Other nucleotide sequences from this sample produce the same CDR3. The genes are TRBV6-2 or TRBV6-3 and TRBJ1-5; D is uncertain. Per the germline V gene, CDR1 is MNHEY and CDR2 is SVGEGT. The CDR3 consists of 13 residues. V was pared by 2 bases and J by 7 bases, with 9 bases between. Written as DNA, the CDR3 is TGTGCCAGCAGTTACGGAGTCTTACAGCCCCAGCATTTT. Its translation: CASSYGVLQPQHF.

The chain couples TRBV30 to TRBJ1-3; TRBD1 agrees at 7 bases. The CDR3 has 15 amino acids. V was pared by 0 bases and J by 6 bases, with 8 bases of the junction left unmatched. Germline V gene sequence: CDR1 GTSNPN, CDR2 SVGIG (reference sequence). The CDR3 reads CAWSVQGHLKNTIYF. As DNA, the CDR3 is TGTGCCTGGAGTGTACAGGGGCATCTTAAAAACACCATATATTTT.

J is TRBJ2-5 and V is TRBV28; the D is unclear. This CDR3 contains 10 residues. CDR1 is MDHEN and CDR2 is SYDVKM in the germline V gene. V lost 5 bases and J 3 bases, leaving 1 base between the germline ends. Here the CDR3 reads CASSKETQYF. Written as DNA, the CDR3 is TGTGCCAGCAGTAAAGAGACCCAGTACTTC.

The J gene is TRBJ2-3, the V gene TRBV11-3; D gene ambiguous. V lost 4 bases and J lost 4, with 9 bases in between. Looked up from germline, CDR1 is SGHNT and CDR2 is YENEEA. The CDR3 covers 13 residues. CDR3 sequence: CASSSSTPDTQYF. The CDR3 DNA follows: TGTGCCAGCAGCTCGTCGACTCCAGATACGCAGTATTTT.

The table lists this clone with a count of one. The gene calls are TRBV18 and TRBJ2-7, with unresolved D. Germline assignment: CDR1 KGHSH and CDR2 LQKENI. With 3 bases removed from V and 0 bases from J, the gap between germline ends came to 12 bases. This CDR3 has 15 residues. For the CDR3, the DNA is TGTGCCAGCTCACCGTCCCAGAGCCTCTCCTACGAGCAGTACTTC. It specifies CASSPSQSLSYEQYF.

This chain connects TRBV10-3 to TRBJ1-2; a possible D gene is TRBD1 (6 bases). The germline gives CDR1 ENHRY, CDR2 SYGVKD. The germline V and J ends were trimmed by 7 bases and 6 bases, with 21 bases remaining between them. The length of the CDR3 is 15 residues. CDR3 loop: CAITGHPGDGNGYTF. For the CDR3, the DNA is TGTGCCATCACCGGCCATCCAGGGGATGGTAATGGCTACACCTTC.

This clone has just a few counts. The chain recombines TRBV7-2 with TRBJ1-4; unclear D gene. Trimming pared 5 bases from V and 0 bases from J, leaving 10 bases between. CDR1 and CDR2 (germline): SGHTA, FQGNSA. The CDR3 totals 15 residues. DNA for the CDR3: TGTGCCAGCAGCAACTGGGTCTCAACTAATGAAAAACTGTTTTTT. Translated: CASSNWVSTNEKLFF.

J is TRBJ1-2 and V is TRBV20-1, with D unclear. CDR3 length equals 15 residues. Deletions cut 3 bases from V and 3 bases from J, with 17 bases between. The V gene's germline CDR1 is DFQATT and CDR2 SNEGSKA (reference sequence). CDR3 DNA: TGCAGTGCTAGTTTGCCCCCTTTCGAGGACTATGGCTACACCTTC. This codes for CSASLPPFEDYGYTF.

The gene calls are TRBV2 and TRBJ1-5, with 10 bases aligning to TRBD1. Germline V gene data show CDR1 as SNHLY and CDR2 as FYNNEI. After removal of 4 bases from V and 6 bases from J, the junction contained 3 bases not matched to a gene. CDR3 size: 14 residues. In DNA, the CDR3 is TGTGCCAGCAGTGGGACAGGGGGGACTCAGCCCCAGCATTTT. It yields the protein CASSGTGGTQPQHF.

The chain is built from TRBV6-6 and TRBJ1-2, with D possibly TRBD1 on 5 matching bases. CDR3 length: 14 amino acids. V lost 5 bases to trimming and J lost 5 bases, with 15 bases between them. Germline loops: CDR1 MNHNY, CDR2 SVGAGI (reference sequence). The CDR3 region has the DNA TGTGCCAGCAGTGAGGGAGGGGCCCGGTATGGCTACACCTTC. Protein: CASSEGGARYGYTF.